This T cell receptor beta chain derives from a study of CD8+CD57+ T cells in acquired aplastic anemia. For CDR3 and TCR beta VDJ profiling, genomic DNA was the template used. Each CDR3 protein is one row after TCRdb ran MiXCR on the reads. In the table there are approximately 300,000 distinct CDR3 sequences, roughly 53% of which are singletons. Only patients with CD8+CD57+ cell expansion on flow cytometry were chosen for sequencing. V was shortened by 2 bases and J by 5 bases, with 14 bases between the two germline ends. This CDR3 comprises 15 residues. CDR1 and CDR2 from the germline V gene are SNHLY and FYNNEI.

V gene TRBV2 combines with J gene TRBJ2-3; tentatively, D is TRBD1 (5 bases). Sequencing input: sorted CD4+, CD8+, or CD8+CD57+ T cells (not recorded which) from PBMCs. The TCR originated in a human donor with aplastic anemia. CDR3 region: CASSERGGYGDTQYF. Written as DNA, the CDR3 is TGTGCCAGCAGTGAAAGGGGCGGTTACGGAGATACGCAGTATTTT.